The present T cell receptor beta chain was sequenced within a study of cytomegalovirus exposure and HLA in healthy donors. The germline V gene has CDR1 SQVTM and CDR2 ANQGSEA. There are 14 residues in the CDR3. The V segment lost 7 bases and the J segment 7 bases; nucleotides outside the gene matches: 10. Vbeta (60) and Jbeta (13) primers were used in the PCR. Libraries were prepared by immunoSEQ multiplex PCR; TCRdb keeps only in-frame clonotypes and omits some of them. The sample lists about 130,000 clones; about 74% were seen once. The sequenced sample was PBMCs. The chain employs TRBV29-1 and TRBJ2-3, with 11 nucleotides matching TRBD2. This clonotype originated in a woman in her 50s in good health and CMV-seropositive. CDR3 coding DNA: TGCAGCGGTGATAGCGGGGGGGGGTTTTATACGCAGTATTTT. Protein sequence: CSGDSGGGFYTQYF.